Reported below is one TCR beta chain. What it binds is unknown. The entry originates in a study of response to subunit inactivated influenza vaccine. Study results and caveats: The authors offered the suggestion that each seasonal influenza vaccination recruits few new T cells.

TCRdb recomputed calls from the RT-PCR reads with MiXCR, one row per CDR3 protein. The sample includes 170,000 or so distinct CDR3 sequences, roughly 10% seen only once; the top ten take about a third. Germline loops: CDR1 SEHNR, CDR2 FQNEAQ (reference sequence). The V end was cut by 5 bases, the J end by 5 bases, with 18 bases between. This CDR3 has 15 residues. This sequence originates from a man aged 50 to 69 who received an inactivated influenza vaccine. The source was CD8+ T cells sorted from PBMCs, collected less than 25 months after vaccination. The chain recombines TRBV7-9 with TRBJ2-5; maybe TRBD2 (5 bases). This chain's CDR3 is CASSPVTPSGETQYF. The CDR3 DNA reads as TGTGCCAGCAGCCCAGTCACCCCCTCGGGGGAGACCCAGTACTTC.